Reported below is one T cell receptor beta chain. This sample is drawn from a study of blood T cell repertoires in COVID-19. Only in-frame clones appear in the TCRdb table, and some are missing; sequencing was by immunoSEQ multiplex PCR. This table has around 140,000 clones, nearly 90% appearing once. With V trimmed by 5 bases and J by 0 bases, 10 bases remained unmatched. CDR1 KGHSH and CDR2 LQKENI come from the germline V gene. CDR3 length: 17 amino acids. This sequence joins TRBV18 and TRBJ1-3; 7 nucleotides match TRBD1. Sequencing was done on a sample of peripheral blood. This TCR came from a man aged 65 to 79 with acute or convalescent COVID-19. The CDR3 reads CASSTSQGDGSGNTIYF. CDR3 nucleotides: TGTGCCAGCTCAACTTCCCAGGGGGATGGCTCTGGAAACACCATATATTTT.